The T cell receptor beta chain described here comes from a study of graft-versus-host responses after intestinal transplantation. This clone turned up a few times. Antigen unknown. The table came from immunoSEQ multiplex PCR; TCRdb's copy has only in-frame clones and leaves some out. The sample carries fewer than 150,000 clones, around 90% recorded once. The V end was cut by 0 bases, the J end by 3 bases, with 6 bases between. The germline V gene encodes CDR1 SGHRS and CDR2 YFSETQ. The CDR3 runs 13 residues. Source: unstimulated CD4+ T cells sorted from spleen or lymph node cells, taken before intestinal transplant. The chain couples TRBV5-1 to TRBJ1-1; no clear D. The receptor's source is a human donor who received an intestinal transplant. This CDR3 reads CASSLAGDTEAFF. DNA of the CDR3: TGCGCCAGCAGCTTGGCCGGGGACACTGAAGCTTTCTTT.